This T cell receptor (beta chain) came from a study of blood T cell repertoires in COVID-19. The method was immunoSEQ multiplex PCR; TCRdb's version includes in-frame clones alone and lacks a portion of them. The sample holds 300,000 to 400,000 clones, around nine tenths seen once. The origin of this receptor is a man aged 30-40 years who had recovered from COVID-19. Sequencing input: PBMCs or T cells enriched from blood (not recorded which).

DNA for the CDR3: TGTGCAAGTCGCTTAGCGGAGACAGGGACCGGGCTTGGAGCTTTCTTT. As protein: CASRLAETGTGLGAFF. The chain joins TRBV12-2 to TRBJ1-1; the table's D call of TRBD1 was not tested on the DNA. TRBV12-2 is a documented pseudogene. The CDR3 is made up of 16 amino acids.